These 24 T cell receptor beta chains were sequenced from one sample in a study of beta chain features in type 1 diabetes. What was sequenced were expressed TCRB transcripts, since all of the isolated RNA had been reverse transcribed. Measured with immunoSEQ multiplex PCR; TCRdb has only the in-frame clones, and not every one. Found here are fewer than 900,000 clones, 15% to 20% of them singletons; the top ten hold 0.023%. What was sequenced was naive CD4+ T cells from blood. The receptors originated from a woman in her late teens or twenties in good health.

The V call is TRBV9, the J call TRBJ1-1; D may be TRBD1 (5 bases). This CDR3 comprises 14 residues. CDR1 SGDLS and CDR2 YYNGEE come from the germline V gene. The V end was cut by 3 bases, the J end by 10 bases, with 19 bases between. CDR3 DNA: TGTGCCAGCAGCGCGTATTCCGGGGCTGAAAGAGCTTTCTTT. Translation: CASSAYSGAERAFF.

This chain links TRBV18 with TRBJ2-2, with 7 positions matching TRBD1. The germline CDR1 and CDR2 sequences are KGHSH and LQKENI. This CDR3 region has 15 residues. Germline trimming cut 5 bases from V and 4 bases from J; bases unmatched to any gene: 7. CDR3 amino acids: CASSARGPGTGELFF. DNA of the CDR3: TGTGCCAGCTCAGCGAGGGGGCCGGGCACCGGGGAGCTGTTTTTT.

The chain links TRBV28 to TRBJ2-7, with unresolved D. This CDR3 has 14 residues. CDR1 is MDHEN, CDR2 SYDVKM, per germline. V was cut by 3 bases and J by 5 bases, with 14 bases left in between. CDR3 sequence reads: CASSLVGTRNEQYF. As DNA, the CDR3 is TGTGCCAGCAGTTTGGTGGGTACGAGAAACGAGCAGTACTTC.

This clone was seen a handful of times. This chain connects TRBV5-1 to TRBJ2-5; D not resolved. Germline V gene data show CDR1 as SGHRS and CDR2 as YFSETQ. The CDR3 consists of 13 residues. Trimming left V 7 bases short and J 3 bases short, with 13 bases between. As DNA, the CDR3 is TGCGCCAGCTCCCCGCCGCCGGAAGAGACCCAGTACTTC. Translating gives CASSPPPEETQYF.

In the case of this clone: In the same sample, other DNA sequences code for this CDR3. The chain couples TRBV6-5 to TRBJ2-3; TRBD2 is a possible D gene (5 bases). This CDR3 is built from 11 residues. CDR1 is MNHEY and CDR2 is SVGAGI in the germline V gene. Trimming cost V 5 bases and J 6 bases, with 6 bases left between them. The CDR3 region has the DNA TGTGCCAGCAGTCGGGGTGATACGCAGTATTTT. Protein sequence: CASSRGDTQYF.

This clone was found a few times. CDR3 nucleotide sequence: TGTGCCAGCAGCTTGCCCCGCCGGGACAGAAGGTCTGGGGCCAACGTCCTGACTTTC. This sequence encodes CASSLPRRDRRSGANVLTF. This chain links TRBV7-9 with TRBJ2-6; 7 bases line up with TRBD1. The CDR3 is 19 amino acids. Trimming cost V 3 bases and J 1 base; bases outside gene matches: 12. CDR1 SEHNR and CDR2 FQNEAQ come from the germline V gene (reference sequence).

This rearrangement joins TRBV14 to TRBJ2-5, with D tentatively TRBD2 (6 bases). Germline V lookup: CDR1 SGHDN, CDR2 FVKESK. The V gene lost 3 bases and the J gene lost 5 bases, with 16 bases spanning the gap. The CDR3 has 15 amino acids. The CDR3 sequence is CASSQTGLLPETQYF. For the CDR3, the DNA is TGTGCCAGCAGCCAGACGGGACTCCTCCCGGAGACCCAGTACTTC.

The genes are TRBV5-1 and TRBJ2-1; 7 nucleotides agree with TRBD2. With 2 bases clipped from V and 8 bases from J, the junction kept 22 bases outside the gene matches. CDR3 length equals 19 residues. Germline CDR1 and CDR2: SGHRS and YFSETQ. CDR3: CASSFPRSREGIRTYEQFF. CDR3 nucleotide sequence: TGCGCCAGCAGCTTTCCCCGGTCGAGGGAGGGGATTCGTACATATGAGCAGTTCTTC.

This chain uses TRBV20-1 with TRBJ1-1; the D is unclear. The length of the CDR3 is 11 residues. V lost 2 bases and J lost 3, with 4 bases in between. Looked up from germline, CDR1 is DFQATT and CDR2 is SNEGSKA (reference sequence). CDR3 protein: CSARLYTEAFF. In DNA, the CDR3 is TGCAGTGCTAGACTGTACACTGAAGCTTTCTTT.

As for this clone: The sample carries other DNA sequences with the same CDR3. The J gene is TRBJ2-5, the V gene TRBV28; a possible D gene is TRBD2 (6 bases). The CDR3 runs 13 residues. V was pared by 3 bases and J by 5 bases, with 10 bases between. Per the germline V gene, CDR1 is MDHEN and CDR2 is SYDVKM. CDR3 nucleotides: TGTGCCAGCAGTTTGGGGGGTGGGGAGACCCAGTACTTC. This translates into CASSLGGGETQYF.

This chain joins TRBV7-9 and TRBJ1-3, with no clear D. The CDR3 is 12 amino acids. Trimming pared 2 bases from V and 8 bases from J, leaving 7 bases between. The V gene's germline CDR1 is SEHNR and CDR2 FQNEAQ (reference sequence). CDR3 protein: CASSLTRDTIYF. CDR3 DNA sequence: TGTGCCAGCAGCTTAACTCGCGACACCATATATTTT.

The chain combines TRBV5-1 with TRBJ2-1, with D unclear. The germline V gene encodes CDR1 SGHRS and CDR2 YFSETQ. Trimming took off 2 bases at V and 9 bases at J, with 12 bases between the two ends. The CDR3 loop spans 13 amino acids. CDR3 residues: CASSLGPHIEQFF. The CDR3 DNA sequence: TGCGCCAGCAGCTTAGGTCCCCACATTGAGCAGTTCTTC.

The rearrangement links TRBV27 to TRBJ2-1; D is ambiguous. In germline, CDR1 is MNHEY, CDR2 SMNVEV (reference sequence). The CDR3 sequence is 12 residues long. The ends were cut back, 6 bases at V and 8 bases at J, with 11 bases in the middle. The DNA of the CDR3 is TGTGCCAGCAGCGATCAGAAGTATGAGCAGTTCTTC. As protein: CASSDQKYEQFF.

This chain joins TRBV4-3 and TRBJ2-2; 13 bases fit TRBD2. Germline V gene sequence: CDR1 LGHNA, CDR2 YSLEER. The CDR3 has 16 amino acids. Trimming cost V 4 bases and J 5 bases; bases outside gene matches: 4. The CDR3 sequence: CASSLQLAGGTGELFF. CDR3 DNA: TGCGCCAGCAGCCTACAACTAGCGGGAGGGACCGGGGAGCTGTTTTTT.

The chain carries TRBV7-3 and TRBJ2-3; D possibly corresponds to TRBD2 (6 bases). The CDR3 contains 15 residues. Trimming cost V 3 bases and J 1 base, with 11 bases left between them. Per the germline V gene, CDR1 is SGHTA and CDR2 is FQGTGA. The CDR3 here is CASSFIPGGTDTQYF. In nucleotides, the CDR3 is TGTGCCAGCAGCTTTATCCCGGGGGGCACAGATACGCAGTATTTT.

The chain couples TRBV28 to TRBJ2-3, with D possibly matching TRBD2 (7 bases). The V and J ends lost 2 bases and 4 bases respectively, with 13 bases between them. The CDR3 extends over 15 amino acids. Germline CDR1 is MDHEN and CDR2 is SYDVKM. The CDR3 DNA is TGTGCCAGCAGTTTAATGGGAGGGGGGCCAGATACGCAGTATTTT. Protein: CASSLMGGGPDTQYF.

The chain links TRBV11-2 to TRBJ2-7; TRBD1 agrees at 8 bases. After removal of 5 bases from V and 5 bases from J, the junction contained 8 bases not matched to a gene. The CDR3 is 14 residues long. Germline lookup yields CDR1 SGHAT and CDR2 FQNNGV. CDR3 protein: CASSPRTGINEQYF. CDR3 coding DNA: TGTGCCAGCAGCCCGAGGACAGGGATCAACGAGCAGTACTTC.

The V and J genes are TRBV18 and TRBJ2-7, with 7 positions matching TRBD1. V gave up 0 bases and J gave up 6 bases; unmatched junction bases: 8. Germline V gene sequence: CDR1 KGHSH, CDR2 LQKENI. The CDR3 is 15 residues long. CDR3 bases: TGTGCCAGCTCACCACCGGGGACAGTAACGGCCGAGCAGTACTTC. The encoded protein is CASSPPGTVTAEQYF.

The genes are TRBV7-9 and TRBJ2-2; D gene ambiguous. CDR1 is SEHNR and CDR2 is FQNEAQ in the germline V gene (reference sequence). The CDR3 covers 16 residues. Trimming shortened V by 1 base and J by 2 bases, and 11 bases separated the two germline ends. CDR3 nucleotide sequence: TGTGCCAGCAGCTTAGGATCCGGACCCAACACCGGGGAGCTGTTTTTT. It specifies CASSLGSGPNTGELFF.

The V gene is TRBV19, the J gene TRBJ2-4; 7 bases agree with TRBD1. CDR3 length equals 17 residues. Germline lookup yields CDR1 LNHDA and CDR2 SQIVND (reference sequence). The J segment lost 1 base and the V segment lost 7 bases, leaving 13 bases of the junction unmatched. CDR3 DNA: TGTGCCAGTAAGGGGGCAGAAGGATCTTGGGCCAAAAACATTCAGTACTTC. Encoded protein: CASKGAEGSWAKNIQYF.

J is TRBJ2-3 and V is TRBV4-3; 10 bases match TRBD2. CDR3 length: 16 residues. The V segment lost 3 bases and the J segment 3 bases; nucleotides outside the gene matches: 6. Germline CDR1 LGHNA, CDR2 YSLEER. In nucleotides, the CDR3 is TGCGCCAGCAGCCAGACCCTAGCGGGAGTGACAGATACGCAGTATTTT. This codes for CASSQTLAGVTDTQYF.

This clone was found a few times. The rearrangement joins TRBV7-9 to TRBJ2-3, with 8 bases identical to TRBD2. The CDR3 length is 14 residues. Trimming removed 5 bases from V and 8 bases from J; junction bases left unmatched: 9. The germline V gene encodes CDR1 SEHNR and CDR2 FQNEAQ (reference sequence). CDR3 DNA sequence: TGTGCCAGCAGCCCATACCCGGGAGGGGGTACGCAGTATTTT. Translated, it gives CASSPYPGGGTQYF. Complete variable domain (other parts from reference TRBV7-9 and TRBJ2-3): DTGVSQNPRHKITKRGQNVTFRCDPISEHNRLYWYRQTLGQGPEFLTYFQNEAQLEKSRLLSDRFSAERPKGSFSTLEIQRTEQGDSAMYLCASSPYPGGGTQYFGPGTRLTVL.

This sequence joins TRBV5-1 and TRBJ2-1, with 8 bases fitting TRBD2. V lost 2 bases, J lost 9 bases, and 10 bases stayed unmatched. CDR1 SGHRS and CDR2 YFSETQ come from the germline V gene. This CDR3 contains 15 residues. CDR3 amino acids: CASSLREGKMSEQFF. For the CDR3, the DNA is TGCGCCAGCAGCTTACGGGAGGGCAAAATGAGTGAGCAGTTCTTC.

This sequence joins TRBV5-4 and TRBJ2-7; 8 positions match TRBD2. V was pared by 1 base and J by 4 bases, with 4 bases of the junction left unmatched. Germline CDR1 is SGHNT and CDR2 is YYREEE (reference sequence). The CDR3 covers 14 residues. The CDR3 DNA is TGTGCCAGCAGCTTGTCTCCTAGCGGGTACGAGCAGTACTTC. Translation gives CASSLSPSGYEQYF.